The T cell receptor (beta chain) described here comes from a study of T-cell reconstitution after alpha-beta-depleted transplantation in children. Library preparation (for TCRbeta) was performed with unique molecular identifiers. MiXCR was run by TCRdb on the PCR reads, yielding one entry per CDR3 protein. This sample yields 490,000 or so distinct CDR3 sequences, of which approximately 12% are seen a single time; around 5.6% belongs to the top ten. The germline gives CDR1 SQVTM, CDR2 ANQGSEA. The CDR3 loop spans 14 amino acids. Trimming cost V 7 bases and J 0 bases, with 13 bases left between them. Ten or more counts support this clonotype.

This sequence originates from a human donor who donated a stem cell graft to a child with combined immunodeficiency. The chain couples TRBV29-1 to TRBJ2-1, with D possibly being TRBD2 (5 bases). The sequencing here drew on PBMCs from the stem cell graft donor, taken from the stem cell graft. The CDR3 bases are TGCAGCGCAACCACTAGTTTCTCCTACAATGAGCAGTTCTTC. It translates to CSATTSFSYNEQFF.